Listed here are 3 T cell receptor beta chains from one sample, sequenced in a study of blood T cell repertoires in COVID-19. Measured with immunoSEQ multiplex PCR; TCRdb has only the in-frame clones, and not every one. This table has 360,000 or so clones, roughly 90% appearing once. Material: peripheral blood. The receptors come from a man between 18 and 35 years old with active or convalescent COVID-19.

The chain recombines TRBV7-2 with TRBJ1-1; tentatively, D is TRBD1 (6 bases). Deletions cut 3 bases from V and 5 bases from J, with 13 bases between. Germline V gives CDR1 SGHTA, CDR2 FQGNSA. This CDR3 spans 14 amino acids. CDR3 region: CASSLGAQGTEAFF. In DNA, the CDR3 is TGTGCCAGCAGCTTGGGGGCGCAGGGGACTGAAGCTTTCTTT.

CDR3 amino acids: CASSSQAYSNQPQHF. For the CDR3, the DNA is TGTGCCAGCAGCTCCCAGGCTTATAGCAATCAGCCCCAGCATTTT. This sequence joins TRBV7-8 and TRBJ1-5; D is ambiguous. V was clipped by 4 bases and J by 0 bases, with 10 bases between them. There are 15 residues in the CDR3. Germline lookup yields CDR1 SGHVS and CDR2 FQNEAQ.

The V gene is TRBV15, the J gene TRBJ1-2; D ambiguous. The V end lost 5 bases, the J end lost 7 bases, and 11 bases lay between the germline ends. The CDR3 spans 12 residues. CDR1 is LNHNV, CDR2 YYDKDF, per germline (reference sequence). The chain's CDR3 is CATSQRDIGYTF. The CDR3 DNA follows: TGTGCCACCAGCCAACGAGACATTGGCTACACCTTC.